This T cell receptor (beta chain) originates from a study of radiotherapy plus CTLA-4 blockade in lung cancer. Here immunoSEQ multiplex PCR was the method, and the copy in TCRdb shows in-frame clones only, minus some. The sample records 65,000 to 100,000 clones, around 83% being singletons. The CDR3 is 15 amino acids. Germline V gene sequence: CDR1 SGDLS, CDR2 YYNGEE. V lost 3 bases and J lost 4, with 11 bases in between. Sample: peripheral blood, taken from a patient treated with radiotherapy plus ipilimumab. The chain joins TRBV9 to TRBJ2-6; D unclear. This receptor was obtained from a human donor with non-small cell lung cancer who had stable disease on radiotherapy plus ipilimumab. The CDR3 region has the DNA TGTGCCAGCAGCGCGGAGTTGAGCGGGGCCAACGTCCTGACTTTC. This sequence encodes CASSAELSGANVLTF.